This paragraph reports one TCR beta chain. What it recognizes is unknown. Some clones are missing from TCRdb's copy, which holds only in-frame ones; the method was immunoSEQ multiplex PCR. This table has about 110,000 clones, around 89% appearing once. This record belongs to a study of T cell responses to AZD1222 COVID-19 vaccine. Background on the study: The study pooled second doses at about 4 or about 12 weeks.

Whole-study findings and limits: The study found Spike-specific TCR breadth and depth rose after two AZD1222 doses. It should be noted that donors were predominantly white British and more often female, and clonal diversity was possibly underestimated. It was only five to seven AZD1222 recipients who were seropositive at baseline.

This CDR3 is 14 amino acids long. V lost 7 bases, J lost 0 bases, and 8 bases stayed unmatched. Germline V gene data show CDR1 as GTSNPN and CDR2 as SVGIG (reference sequence). Material: peripheral blood, obtained on day 0 of AZD1222 vaccination. This TCR was recovered from an adult in good health. V and J are TRBV30 and TRBJ1-2, with 7 bases fitting TRBD1. The CDR3 DNA follows: TGTGCCTCCGGACAGGTACGATCTAACTATGGCTACACCTTC. Translating it yields CASGQVRSNYGYTF.